What follows are 22 T cell receptor beta chains derived from one specimen sequenced in a study of patients and donors after allogeneic stem cell transplantation. TCRdb called the RT-PCR reads again in MiXCR, with one record for every CDR3 protein. Altogether roughly 200,000 distinct CDR3 sequences are present, roughly two fifths being singletons, with the ten largest covering about 35%. The sequencing sample was made of blood, either unsorted or a sorted T cell fraction (not recorded which). These receptors all stem from a human donor who was either an allogeneic HSCT recipient or a stem cell or donor lymphocyte infusion donor (not recorded which). It is not recorded whose cells these are; they may come from a transplant donor.

This sequence joins TRBV12-3 or TRBV12-4 and TRBJ2-3; D uncertain. V was trimmed by 5 bases and J by 5 bases, leaving 8 bases between them. The CDR3 consists of 12 residues. The chain's CDR3 is CASSRVLDTQYF. CDR3 nucleotide sequence: TGTGCCAGCAGTCGCGTTTTAGATACGCAGTATTTT.

The genes are TRBV5-6 and TRBJ2-2; unclear D gene. V was clipped by 2 bases and J by 8 bases, with 13 bases between them. CDR1 and CDR2 from the germline V gene are SGHDT and YYEEEE. The CDR3 contains 14 residues. The CDR3 DNA reads TGTGCCAGCAGCTTAGCCCCGCACTTAGGGGAGCTGTTTTTT. Protein product: CASSLAPHLGELFF. The full variable domain, in which reference TRBV5-6 and TRBJ2-2 provide the parts outside the CDR3, is DAGVTQSPTHLIKTRGQQVTLRCSPKSGHDTVSWYQQALGQGPQFIFQYYEEEERQRGNFPDRFSGHQFPNYSSELNVNALLLGDSALYLCASSLAPHLGELFFGEGSRLTVL.

V gene TRBV18 combines with J gene TRBJ2-1; D unresolved. This CDR3 is 16 amino acids long. Trimming stripped 3 bases from V and 4 bases from J, with 16 bases between. CDR1 and CDR2 (germline): KGHSH, LQKENI. The CDR3 coding sequence is TGTGCCAGCTCACCGAACCTACAGCTCACATACAATGAGCAGTTCTTC. Translated, it gives CASSPNLQLTYNEQFF.

The genes are TRBV7-6 and TRBJ1-3; D might be TRBD1 (5 bases). This CDR3 is 13 amino acids long. The germline gives CDR1 SGHVS, CDR2 FNYEAQ. V was shortened by 5 bases and J by 6 bases, with 11 bases between the two germline ends. The CDR3 region is CASSGAGSNTIYF. DNA for the CDR3: TGTGCCAGCAGCGGGGCAGGGTCAAACACCATATATTTT.

V is TRBV25-1 and J is TRBJ2-2, with 10 bases identical to TRBD2. The germline CDR1 and CDR2 sequences are MGHDK and SYGVNS. With V trimmed by 4 bases and J by 8 bases, 1 base remained unmatched. The CDR3 is 13 amino acids. The CDR3 DNA follows: TGTGCCAGCAGTGGGACTAGCGGAGGGGAGCTGTTTTTT. Translating gives CASSGTSGGELFF.

The chain has TRBV29-1 and TRBJ2-7, with D perhaps being TRBD1 or TRBD2 (5 bases each). V gave up 7 bases and J gave up 2 bases, with 21 bases separating them. The CDR3 covers 15 residues. Germline loops: CDR1 SQVTM, CDR2 ANQGSEA. This CDR3 reads CSGLLGEDYTYEQYF. The DNA for the CDR3 is TGCAGCGGCCTGCTGGGGGAAGATTACACCTACGAGCAGTACTTC.

The gene calls are TRBV4-2 and TRBJ1-2; D remains ambiguous. Trimming shortened V by 0 bases and J by 2 bases, and 10 bases separated the two germline ends. CDR1 and CDR2 from the germline V gene are LGHNA and YNFKEQ. This CDR3 has 15 residues. In DNA form, the CDR3 reads TGTGCCAGCAGCCAAGATAGAGCCGGAAACTATGGCTACACCTTC. Translated: CASSQDRAGNYGYTF.

This clonotype was picked up many times. This chain connects TRBV5-1 to TRBJ2-2, with 10 bases identical to TRBD1. The CDR3 is made up of 16 amino acids. Germline CDR1 is SGHRS and CDR2 is YFSETQ. The trim removed 1 base at V and 5 bases at J, leaving 5 bases unmatched. CDR3 amino acids: CASSLPGQGGTGELFF. DNA of the CDR3: TGCGCCAGCAGCTTGCCCGGACAGGGGGGTACCGGGGAGCTGTTTTTT. Looking up the rest from reference TRBV5-1 and TRBJ2-2 gives the full variable domain: KAGVTQTPRYLIKTRGQQVTLSCSPISGHRSVSWYQQTPGQGLQFLFEYFSETQRNKGNFPGRFSGRQFSNSRSEMNVSTLELGDSALYLCASSLPGQGGTGELFFGEGSRLTVL.

The chain has TRBV12-3 or TRBV12-4 and TRBJ2-2; no clear D gene. This CDR3 region has 20 residues. With 5 bases removed from V and 2 bases from J, the gap between germline ends came to 27 bases. CDR3 amino acids: CASSDRQAQQLASNTGELFF. CDR3 sequence (DNA): TGTGCCAGCAGTGACCGCCAGGCCCAGCAACTCGCCTCTAACACCGGGGAGCTGTTTTTT.

The chain recombines TRBV12-3 or TRBV12-4 with TRBJ2-3, with 7 bases that match TRBD2. The CDR3 covers 14 residues. With 6 bases clipped from V and 2 bases from J, the junction kept 5 bases outside the gene matches. The CDR3 nucleotides read TGTGCCAGCAGCGGGGAGGGGCACACAGATACGCAGTATTTT. Translated: CASSGEGHTDTQYF.

This clonotype was detected only a few times. The rearrangement joins TRBV20-1 to TRBJ1-2, with 7 bases matching TRBD1. The germline V gene has CDR1 DFQATT and CDR2 SNEGSKA (reference sequence). The CDR3 totals 13 residues. The ends lost 4 bases at V and 4 bases at J; junction bases unmatched: 6. This CDR3 is CSAMDRLPYGYTF. Written as DNA, the CDR3 is TGCAGTGCTATGGACAGGCTCCCCTATGGCTACACCTTC.

The J gene is TRBJ2-1, the V gene TRBV5-1, with 9 bases aligning to TRBD2. V gave up 2 bases and J gave up 0 bases; unmatched junction bases: 15. The CDR3 contains 20 residues. The V gene's germline CDR1 is SGHRS and CDR2 YFSETQ. CDR3 protein: CASSFPRLAEGPSSYNEQFF. The CDR3 coding sequence is TGCGCCAGCAGCTTCCCCAGACTAGCGGAAGGCCCGAGCTCCTACAATGAGCAGTTCTTC.

This sequence joins TRBV27 and TRBJ2-3; D uncertain. The CDR3 runs 13 residues. The V end was cut by 6 bases, the J end by 7 bases, with 14 bases between. CDR1 and CDR2 from the germline V gene are MNHEY and SMNVEV (reference sequence). CDR3 nucleotide sequence: TGTGCCAGCAGCAGAGGACCACCGAATACGCAGTATTTT. Its translation: CASSRGPPNTQYF.

This sequence joins TRBV3-1 and TRBJ2-2; D not resolved. Germline CDR1 and CDR2: LGHDT and YNNKEL (reference sequence). The CDR3 is 12 residues long. The V end was cut by 3 bases, the J end by 5 bases, with 4 bases between. The CDR3 DNA sequence: TGTGCCAGCAGCCATTGGACCGGGGAGCTGTTTTTT. It codes for CASSHWTGELFF.

J is TRBJ1-1 and V is TRBV18, with a possible D match to TRBD1 (6 bases). From germline, CDR1 is KGHSH and CDR2 LQKENI. V lost 3 bases to trimming and J lost 8 bases, with 10 bases between them. The CDR3 length is 12 residues. CDR3 DNA sequence: TGTGCCAGCTCACCGGGACAACTAGAAGCTTTCTTT. Translation gives CASSPGQLEAFF.

This chain links TRBV6-5 with TRBJ2-3, with TRBD2 matching 10 bases. V was pared by 4 bases and J by 2 bases, with 6 bases of the junction left unmatched. The CDR3 covers 16 residues. Germline CDR1 MNHEY, CDR2 SVGAGI. For the CDR3, the DNA is TGTGCCAGCAGTTCCGGGACTAGCGCAAACACAGATACGCAGTATTTT. It encodes CASSSGTSANTDTQYF.

The chain joins TRBV30 to TRBJ2-3; 8 positions match TRBD1. The trim removed 3 bases at V and 1 base at J, leaving 6 bases unmatched. CDR3 length: 15 residues. The germline V gene has CDR1 GTSNPN and CDR2 SVGIG (reference sequence). As DNA, the CDR3 is TGTGCCTGGAGAGGGGGACAGGTTGGCACAGATACGCAGTATTTT. This codes for CAWRGGQVGTDTQYF.

The V and J genes are TRBV14 and TRBJ1-3; TRBD1 matches at 8 bases. With V trimmed by 4 bases and J by 0 bases, 8 bases remained unmatched. CDR1 SGHDN and CDR2 FVKESK come from the germline V gene. CDR3 length equals 17 residues. The CDR3 sequence: CASSPRTGISSGNTIYF. The CDR3 DNA follows: TGTGCCAGCAGCCCTCGGACAGGGATATCCTCTGGAAACACCATATATTTT.

This clonotype was counted a few times. The rearrangement uses TRBV12-3 or TRBV12-4 and TRBJ2-1; 7 nucleotides agree with TRBD2. This CDR3 has 14 residues. V trimming: 5 bases; J trimming: 3 bases; junction bases outside the gene matches: 4. The CDR3 nucleotides are TGTGCCAGCAGTGCTAGCGGATACTACAATGAGCAGTTCTTC. Protein sequence: CASSASGYYNEQFF.

This clonotype was seen more than once but under ten times. The chain employs TRBV6-6 and TRBJ1-2; the D gene is possibly TRBD1 (5 bases). CDR3 length equals 16 residues. Trimming took 0 bases from V and 5 from J, leaving 16 bases between them. Germline V gene lookup returns CDR1 MNHNY and CDR2 SVGAGI (reference sequence). CDR3 coding DNA: TGTGCCAGCAGTTACTCGAGAGGGGCTTCGGGATATGGCTACACCTTC. Translating it yields CASSYSRGASGYGYTF.

This clonotype was seen more than once but under ten times. The gene calls are TRBV12-3 or TRBV12-4 and TRBJ1-1; D possibly corresponds to TRBD1 (6 bases). V gave up 6 bases and J gave up 4 bases, with 12 bases separating them. The CDR3 sequence is 13 residues long. The CDR3 coding sequence is TGTGCCAGCAGCTTCAGGGGTATCACTGAAGCTTTCTTT. The encoded protein is CASSFRGITEAFF.

This clonotype was counted only a few times. The rearrangement links TRBV12-3 or TRBV12-4 to TRBJ1-6, with 8 bases that match TRBD1. Unmatched junction bases numbered 9, after V lost 3 bases and J lost 8 bases. The CDR3 spans 16 residues. The CDR3 DNA reads TGTGCCAGCAGTTTGGCAGGGGGCAATAGTTATTCACCCCTCCACTTT. Amino acids: CASSLAGGNSYSPLHF.